This passage covers 10 T cell receptor beta chains from one sample sequenced in a study of long-term antiretroviral therapy in people with HIV. Runs used v3.0 of the immunoSEQ assay and were done at survey level. Libraries were prepared by immunoSEQ multiplex PCR; TCRdb keeps only in-frame clonotypes and omits some of them. The table shows 8,500 to 14,000 clones, with about 89% occurring only once. The sample here was unsorted PBMCs, taken 0.2 years before starting antiretroviral therapy. The receptors shown here come from a woman aged 40 to 50 with HIV.

The chain employs TRBV30 and TRBJ1-5; TRBD1 agrees at 10 bases. The V and J ends lost 3 bases and 6 bases, in that order; junction bases with no gene match: 11. The CDR3 is 16 residues long. Looked up from germline, CDR1 is GTSNPN and CDR2 is SVGIG (reference sequence). CDR3 sequence reads: CAWSEYPGTGVQPQHF. The CDR3 DNA reads TGTGCCTGGAGCGAATACCCTGGGACAGGGGTTCAGCCCCAGCATTTT.

The V gene is TRBV4-3, the J gene TRBJ1-1, with 9 bases matching TRBD1. The ends lost 2 bases at V and 4 bases at J; junction bases unmatched: 14. The CDR3 has 18 residues. Germline lookup yields CDR1 LGHNA and CDR2 YSLEER. In DNA form, the CDR3 reads TGCGCCAGCAGCCAAAGTGGCCCAGGACAGGGGAGGGGCACTGAAGCTTTCTTT. Its protein product is CASSQSGPGQGRGTEAFF.

Relative to its sample, this clone is medium-sized. J is TRBJ2-5 and V is TRBV10-3; D is tentatively TRBD1 or TRBD2 (5 bases each). CDR1 and CDR2 (germline): ENHRY, SYGVKD. The CDR3 consists of 17 residues. V lost 2 bases and J 9 bases, leaving 25 bases between the germline ends. CDR3 sequence (DNA): TGTGCCATCAGTGAGACCTGGGACGGACCTGAACTGGTGGCCCAGTACTTC. It encodes CAISETWDGPELVAQYF.

The chain carries TRBV7-9 and TRBJ2-1; 8 nucleotides agree with TRBD1. Trimming cost V 1 base and J 5 bases; bases outside gene matches: 7. This CDR3 has 16 residues. The germline gives CDR1 SEHNR, CDR2 FQNEAQ (reference sequence). CDR3 DNA: TGTGCCAGCAGCTTAGTCGGAAGACAGGGGCACAATGAGCAGTTCTTC. This codes for CASSLVGRQGHNEQFF.

The chain recombines TRBV6-5 with TRBJ1-1; 7 bases align to TRBD1. The germline gives CDR1 MNHEY, CDR2 SVGAGI. J lost 4 bases, V lost 5 bases, and 10 bases had no gene match. This CDR3 has 15 amino acids. DNA of the CDR3: TGTGCCAGCAGTAGCACGAACAGGGGTGGCACTGAAGCTTTCTTT. Its protein is CASSSTNRGGTEAFF.

V is TRBV11-1 and J is TRBJ1-2; 9 bases map to TRBD1. Germline trimming cut 4 bases from V and 8 bases from J; bases unmatched to any gene: 5. CDR1 and CDR2 (germline): SGHAT, FQDESV (reference sequence). The CDR3 runs 13 residues. The CDR3 here is CASSSGQGTGYTF. In nucleotides, the CDR3 is TGTGCCAGCAGCTCGGGACAGGGAACCGGCTACACCTTC.

The V and J genes are TRBV29-1 and TRBJ2-7; D possibly corresponds to TRBD2 (6 bases). Germline CDR1 is SQVTM and CDR2 is ANQGSEA. Trimming pared 4 bases from V and 4 bases from J, leaving 23 bases between. The CDR3 covers 16 residues. The CDR3: CSVAMGRPLGPYEQYF. CDR3 in DNA: TGCAGCGTTGCGATGGGGAGGCCCCTAGGACCTTACGAGCAGTACTTC.

The rearrangement links TRBV18 to TRBJ1-5; no reliable D call. Trimming left V 0 bases short and J 5 bases short, with 14 bases between. The germline CDR1 and CDR2 sequences are KGHSH and LQKENI. This CDR3 contains 16 residues. The CDR3 protein is CASSPPDALRYQPQHF. CDR3 bases: TGTGCCAGCTCACCACCCGACGCTCTTCGGTATCAGCCCCAGCATTTT.

V gene TRBV2 combines with J gene TRBJ1-5; D ambiguous. This CDR3 comprises 13 residues. Deletions cut 4 bases from V and 5 bases from J, with 9 bases between. Germline CDR1 is SNHLY and CDR2 is FYNNEI. CDR3 region: CASSGLVDQPQHF. The CDR3 DNA sequence: TGTGCCAGCAGTGGGTTGGTAGATCAGCCCCAGCATTTT. Together with reference TRBV2 and TRBJ1-5, the CDR3 gives the full variable domain: EPEVTQTPSHQVTQMGQEVILRCVPISNHLYFYWYRQILGQKVEFLVSFYNNEISEKSEIFDDQFSVERPDGSNFTLKIRSTKLEDSAMYFCASSGLVDQPQHFGDGTRLSIL.

This chain uses TRBV4-3 with TRBJ1-2, with a tentative D call TRBD1 (6 bases). The CDR3 extends over 15 amino acids. CDR1 LGHNA and CDR2 YSLEER come from the germline V gene. V was trimmed by 0 bases and J by 8 bases, leaving 16 bases between them. DNA for the CDR3: TGCGCCAGCAGCCAAGATTGGGTCAGGGGATCCGGCTACACCTTC. Amino acids: CASSQDWVRGSGYTF.